The sequence of this T cell receptor beta chain was determined in a study of T-cell reconstitution after alpha-beta-depleted transplantation in children. Regarding the study as a whole: After transplant, high TCRbeta diversity at day 60 in some patients arose from surviving recipient T cells and thymic progenitors. At around two months after transplant, the alpha-beta T cells were reportedly derived from several hundred expanded clones that came from non-depleted graft cells. When one year had passed after transplant, most T-cell counts and diversity came from newly produced T cells.

CDR3 size: 14 residues. J lost 5 bases, V lost 4 bases, and 7 bases had no gene match. Germline CDR1 reads SQVTM; CDR2 reads ANQGSEA. The table lists this clonotype with many counts. No antigen is known for it. Preparation of the TCRbeta library involved a method that used unique molecular identifiers. TCRdb analysed the PCR reads with MiXCR anew, one entry per CDR3 protein. Of approximately 230,000 distinct CDR3 sequences in the sample, more than 20% were seen once. This sample comprised PBMCs, obtained before TCRalphabeta/CD19-depleted stem cell transplant. The V and J genes are TRBV29-1 and TRBJ1-2; 10 nucleotides line up with TRBD1. The origin of this receptor is a girl aged 2 to 9 with Fanconi anemia, due to receive a stem cell transplant. The CDR3 here is CSVGVWDRGYGYTF. CDR3 DNA: TGCAGCGTTGGAGTTTGGGACAGGGGATATGGCTACACCTTC.